The 10 T cell receptor beta chains reported below all come from one sample, sequenced in a study of blood T cell repertoires in COVID-19. Sequencing was performed with immunoSEQ multiplex PCR; in TCRdb, only in-frame clones are kept and a portion is missing. This sample yields fewer than 500,000 clones, of which 87% are seen a single time; 0.65% to 0.9% belongs to the top ten. The sample taken for sequencing was PBMCs or T cells enriched from blood (not recorded which). The receptors were sampled from a woman between 18 and 29 years old who had recovered from COVID-19.

This rearrangement joins TRBV9 to TRBJ1-3, with D possibly TRBD1 on 5 matching bases. The length of the CDR3 is 19 residues. CDR1 is SGDLS and CDR2 is YYNGEE in the germline V gene. Deletions cut 0 bases from V and 0 bases from J, with 19 bases between. The CDR3 DNA reads as TGTGCCAGCAGCGTAGGTGGCAGGGTTCGGGCTGGCTCTGGAAACACCATATATTTT. Its protein product is CASSVGGRVRAGSGNTIYF.

The chain links TRBV5-1 to TRBJ2-3, with 9 positions matching TRBD2. V was clipped by 4 bases and J by 4 bases; unmatched bases: 10. CDR1 and CDR2 (germline): SGHRS, YFSETQ. This CDR3 is 16 amino acids long. The CDR3 coding sequence is TGCGCCAGCAGCCTACCTCTAGCGGGGACTTCAGATACGCAGTATTTT. The encoded protein is CASSLPLAGTSDTQYF.

This rearrangement joins TRBV3-1 (or the pseudogene TRBV3-2) to TRBJ1-4, with D unclear. Germline V gene lookup returns CDR1 LGHDT and CDR2 YNNKEL (reference sequence). V was pared by 0 bases and J by 8 bases, with 13 bases between. The CDR3 covers 15 residues. The CDR3 DNA is TGTGCCAGCAGCCAAGATCTGGTCACAAAGGAAAAACTGTTTTTT. Its translation: CASSQDLVTKEKLFF.

The chain is built from TRBV30 and TRBJ1-1; D call uncertain. V was cut by 2 bases and J by 6 bases, with 10 bases left in between. This CDR3 spans 12 amino acids. Germline V gene lookup returns CDR1 GTSNPN and CDR2 SVGIG (reference sequence). This chain's CDR3 is CAWSRGTPEAFF. In DNA, the CDR3 is TGTGCCTGGAGTCGGGGTACCCCTGAAGCTTTCTTT. The full variable domain, completed using reference TRBV30 and TRBJ1-1, is SQTIHQWPATLVQPVGSPLSLECTVEGTSNPNLYWYRQAAGRGLQLLFYSVGIGQISSEVPQNLSASRPQDRQFILSSKKLLLSDSGFYLCAWSRGTPEAFFGQGTRLTVV.

This rearrangement joins TRBV6-5 to TRBJ2-2, with D perhaps matching TRBD2 (5 bases). Germline V gene data show CDR1 as MNHEY and CDR2 as SVGAGI. V was pared by 7 bases and J by 6 bases, with 18 bases between. This CDR3 is 15 amino acids long. The CDR3 is CASTGGTSEAGELFF. CDR3 bases: TGTGCCAGCACCGGAGGAACTAGTGAGGCCGGGGAGCTGTTTTTT.

The chain joins TRBV5-1 to TRBJ2-1, with 10 nucleotides matching TRBD2. Per germline, CDR1 SGHRS and CDR2 YFSETQ. This CDR3 contains 20 residues. Trimming took 4 bases from V and 0 from J; bases not matched to a gene: 16. The CDR3 DNA sequence: TGCGCCAGCAGCCCCCTGCCCTTAGCGGGGGGCGCCCCCTCCTACAATGAGCAGTTCTTC. Protein: CASSPLPLAGGAPSYNEQFF.

The sample holds one count of this clone. This chain links TRBV12-3 or TRBV12-4 with TRBJ2-5; D unresolved. Trimming stripped 2 bases from V and 0 bases from J, with 4 bases between. There are 13 residues in the CDR3. The CDR3 is CASSLFNQETQYF. In DNA form, the CDR3 reads TGTGCCAGCAGTTTATTTAACCAAGAGACCCAGTACTTC.

The V gene is TRBV28, the J gene TRBJ2-5; 10 bases map to TRBD1. Germline V gene sequence: CDR1 MDHEN, CDR2 SYDVKM. The CDR3 contains 15 residues. Losses at the gene ends were 6 bases for V and 5 bases for J; bases not matched to a gene: 9. The CDR3 bases are TGTGCCAGCAGCCTCGGACAGGGGGTCTCGGAGACCCAGTACTTC. Its protein is CASSLGQGVSETQYF.

The chain uses TRBV5-5 and TRBJ1-3; D may be TRBD1 (5 bases). From germline, CDR1 is SGHKS and CDR2 YYEKEE (reference sequence). The CDR3 length is 13 residues. The V end lost 6 bases, the J end lost 0 bases, and 7 bases lay between the germline ends. The CDR3 protein is CASTQGSGNTIYF. CDR3 sequence (DNA): TGTGCCAGCACCCAGGGCTCTGGAAACACCATATATTTT.

As DNA, the CDR3 is TGTGCCAGCATCCTTAACAGGGATAGCAATCAGCCCCAGCATTTT. Protein sequence: CASILNRDSNQPQHF. The V call is TRBV6-5, the J call TRBJ1-5, with D possibly matching TRBD1 (6 bases). CDR1 is MNHEY, CDR2 SVGAGI, per germline. Trimming left V 7 bases short and J 0 bases short, with 13 bases between. The CDR3 covers 15 residues.